This T cell receptor beta chain was captured by sequencing in a study of blood T cell repertoires in COVID-19. Patients at the Seattle site were enrolled during active infection and followed longitudinally. J lost 6 bases, V lost 6 bases, and 10 bases had no gene match. Germline V CDR1 and CDR2: MNHEY, SVGAGI. The CDR3 is made up of 15 amino acids. Authors' analysis steps: The authors estimated nucleated cell counts from reference gene primer amplification. The repertoire was sequenced with immunoSEQ multiplex PCR; TCRdb's copy has only in-frame clones and lacks some. V, J and clone size were drawn from that table, and D and trimming were deduced from the DNA. The sample yields about 200,000 clones, more than 75% seen once.

The receptor comes from an elderly woman with COVID-19, enrolled during active disease. The V gene is TRBV6-5, the J gene TRBJ1-4, with 7 bases aligning to TRBD1. The source material was peripheral blood. The CDR3 spells CASRLGQANHEKLFF. DNA of the CDR3: TGTGCCAGCAGACTTGGACAGGCCAATCATGAAAAACTGTTTTTT.